This entry lists 15 T cell receptor delta chains sequenced from one sample in a study of human gamma delta and Vdelta1 T cells. With CATT, TCRdb re-called clones from the PCR reads. Here the sample spans roughly 6,500 delta-chain clones, around 9% being singletons. The specimen sequenced was naive CD27+ Vdelta1 gamma-delta T cells from blood. The receptor set was obtained from a human donor in good health.

This clone has only a few counts. The amino acid sequence in TCRdb belongs to a much larger clone and departs from this DNA's translation at residue 8, likely a sequencing read error; the sequence shown is translated from the DNA. This chain joins TRDV1 and TRDJ1; 10 bases line up with TRDD3. V dropped 0 bases and J dropped 1; count of bases not matched to a gene: 11. CDR1 is TSWWSYY and CDR2 is QGS in the germline V gene. This CDR3 has 19 amino acids. The CDR3 loop is CALGELGHRGIRGTDKLIF. DNA for the CDR3: TGTGCTCTTGGGGAACTTGGCCACAGGGGGATACGCGGCACCGATAAACTCATCTTT.

The chain couples TRDV1 to TRDJ1; 12 nucleotides align to TRDD3. J lost 2 bases, V lost 4 bases, and 38 bases had no gene match. The germline V gene encodes CDR1 TSWWSYY and CDR2 QGS. The CDR3 is made up of 27 amino acids. Here the CDR3 reads CALGGNLAFLKRGAQTGGYQLTDKLIF. The CDR3 coding sequence is TGTGCTCTTGGGGGTAACCTGGCCTTCCTAAAAAGGGGGGCCCAAACTGGGGGATACCAACTGACCGATAAACTCATCTTT.

This clone turned up a few times. TCRdb pairs this DNA with a much larger clone's protein that differs at residue 9, likely a read error; the protein shown was translated from the DNA. This chain joins TRDV1 and TRDJ1; D is possibly TRDD3 (8 bases). Trimming removed 5 bases from V and 10 bases from J, with 26 bases in between. Germline values: CDR1 TSWWSYY, CDR2 QGS. This CDR3 has 16 amino acids. The CDR3 protein is CALGLFPSCGGYGLIF. In nucleotides, the CDR3 is TGTGCTCTTGGGCTATTCCCTTCCTGCGGGGGATATGGACTCATCTTT.

Points on this clone: A far more abundant clone sits one base away, making this likely a read error. This chain connects TRDV1 to TRDJ1; 8 positions agree with TRDD3. Germline CDR1 and CDR2: TSWWSYY and QGS. This CDR3 has 26 residues. V was clipped by 5 bases and J by 0 bases; unmatched bases: 38. The CDR3 region is CALGQLGPEPRDTRFGPFRNTDKLIF. The CDR3, as DNA: TGTGCTCTTGGGCAATTGGGGCCCGAGCCGAGGGATACGCGGTTCGGCCCGTTCCGGAACACCGATAAACTCATCTTT.

With regard to this clone: Just one base apart from a much larger clone, this may be a read error. The same CDR3 also results from other DNA sequences found in this sample. V is TRDV1 and J is TRDJ1; 9 bases align to TRDD2. V lost 1 base, J lost 2 bases, and 17 bases stayed unmatched. The CDR3 consists of 20 residues. From germline, CDR1 is TSWWSYY and CDR2 QGS. For the CDR3, the DNA is TGTGCTCTTGGGGAACGGTTCCCTTCCTACGTAGGGGGGTATACCGATAAACTCATCTTT. Amino acid sequence: CALGERFPSYVGGYTDKLIF.

Remarks on this clone: This likely came from a read error, as a far larger clone is one base away. In the same sample, other DNA sequences code for this CDR3. V is TRDV1 and J is TRDJ1; D tentatively reads TRDD2 or TRDD3 (9 bases each). V lost 5 bases to trimming and J lost 9 bases, with 28 bases between them. Germline V gives CDR1 TSWWSYY, CDR2 QGS. This CDR3 is 17 amino acids long. CDR3: CALGNPPSYRGIQQLIF. The CDR3 coding sequence is TGTGCTCTTGGGAACCCTCCTTCCTACCGGGGGATACAGCAACTCATCTTT.

This clone turned up a few times. TCRdb's protein for this DNA is that of a much larger clone and differs from the translation at residue 7, likely a read error; the protein shown is the DNA translation. This chain joins TRDV1 and TRDJ1; D uncertain. Germline V lookup: CDR1 TSWWSYY, CDR2 QGS. The CDR3 contains 16 residues. V lost 0 bases and J lost 0, with 11 bases in between. For the CDR3, the DNA is TGTGCTCTTGGGGAACTAGTCCCCGACTACACCGATAAACTCATCTTT. Translation: CALGELVPDYTDKLIF.

This clone was detected a few times. The V gene is TRDV1, the J gene TRDJ1, with 13 nucleotides matching TRDD3. CDR1 is TSWWSYY, CDR2 QGS, per germline. The CDR3 sequence is 22 residues long. With V trimmed by 6 bases and J by 2 bases, 24 bases remained unmatched. The DNA of the CDR3 is TGTGCTCTTGGACCCTCCCGACCGTACTGGGGGATACGCGGGGGGGGTACCGATAAACTCATCTTT. Protein: CALGPSRPYWGIRGGGTDKLIF.

Remarks on this clone: The protein in TCRdb stems from a much larger clone and differs at residue 6 from this DNA's translation, likely a read error; here the protein is translated from the DNA. The chain couples TRDV1 to TRDJ1; weak D call: TRDD1 (7 bases). Between the trimmed V and J ends, which lost 9 bases and 2 bases, there was a span of 28 bases. Per germline, CDR1 TSWWSYY and CDR2 QGS. The CDR3 covers 18 residues. The CDR3: CALANSDTQPWWTDKLIF. In nucleotides, the CDR3 is TGTGCTCTCGCAAATAGTGATACGCAACCTTGGTGGACCGATAAACTCATCTTT.

The sample holds a few counts of this clone. This probably arose from a read error, given a far larger clone one base away. The J gene is TRDJ1, the V gene TRDV1, with D perhaps TRDD3 (6 bases). This CDR3 has 25 residues. The germline V gene has CDR1 TSWWSYY and CDR2 QGS. The CDR3 nucleotides are TGTGCTTTTGGGGATCAACACCCCGCGCGGCTGGCAGGATCTACCTTGGGGCCCAGTACCGATAAACTCATCTTT. It specifies CAFGDQHPARLAGSTLGPSTDKLIF.

This clone is classed as medium-sized. The V gene is TRDV1, the J gene TRDJ1, with D tentatively TRDD2 (8 bases). This CDR3 spans 22 amino acids. V was trimmed by 3 bases and J by 1 base, leaving 33 bases between them. CDR1 TSWWSYY and CDR2 QGS come from the germline V gene. As DNA, the CDR3 is TGTGCTCTTGGGGACCTTCGCTTCCTACGTCAGCTTGGGGGACCTTCCACCGATAAACTCATCTTT. Translating gives CALGDLRFLRQLGGPSTDKLIF.

The chain uses TRDV1 and TRDJ1; 9 bases map to TRDD3. This CDR3 has 16 residues. The V and J ends lost 7 bases and 0 bases, in that order; junction bases with no gene match: 9. Germline CDR1 and CDR2: TSWWSYY and QGS. The DNA of the CDR3 is TGTGCTCTTGTGGGGGGGGGATACCGGTACACCGATAAACTCATCTTT. It specifies CALVGGGYRYTDKLIF.

This clone was recorded a few times. The protein given by TCRdb reflects a much larger clone and differs at residue 6 from this DNA's translation, likely from a read error; the protein shown is the DNA's translation. V usage is TRDV1 and J usage is TRDJ1; possibly TRDD3 for D (6 bases). The CDR3 extends over 20 amino acids. V lost 4 bases and J 2 bases, leaving 29 bases between the germline ends. CDR1 is TSWWSYY, CDR2 QGS, per germline. CDR3 nucleotides: TGTGCTCTTGGGGCCCGTCACTTTTCCTCGCGATGGGGGTCAACCGATAAACTCATCTTT. Residues: CALGARHFSSRWGSTDKLIF.

The chain links TRDV1 to TRDJ1; the D gene is possibly TRDD3 (6 bases). Looked up from germline, CDR1 is TSWWSYY and CDR2 is QGS. The CDR3 is made up of 18 amino acids. Trimming took off 0 bases at V and 0 bases at J, with 17 bases between the two ends. The DNA for the CDR3 is TGTGCTCTTGGGGAACTTTCCCGATGGGGGTTGTACACCGATAAACTCATCTTT. This encodes CALGELSRWGLYTDKLIF.

This clone is medium-sized within its sample. This chain joins TRDV1 and TRDJ1; TRDD3 agrees at 10 bases. J gave up 2 bases and V 2 bases, and 23 bases lay outside the gene matches. CDR3 length: 22 amino acids. Germline-derived CDR1 and CDR2 are TSWWSYY and QGS. CDR3: CALGERTLQWKNWGMATDKLIF. The DNA for the CDR3 is TGTGCTCTTGGGGAAAGGACCCTTCAATGGAAGAACTGGGGGATGGCGACCGATAAACTCATCTTT.